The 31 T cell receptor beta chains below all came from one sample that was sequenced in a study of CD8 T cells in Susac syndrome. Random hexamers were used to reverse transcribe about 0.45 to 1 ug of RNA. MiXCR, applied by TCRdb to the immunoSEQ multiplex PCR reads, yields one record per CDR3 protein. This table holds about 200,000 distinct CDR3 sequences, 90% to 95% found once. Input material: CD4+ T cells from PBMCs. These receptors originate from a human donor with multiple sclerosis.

The CDR3: CASSPMDRDFDGYTF. For the CDR3, the DNA is TGTGCCAGCTCACCTATGGACAGGGATTTTGATGGCTACACCTTC. The rearrangement joins TRBV18 to TRBJ1-2, with TRBD1 matching over 8 bases. V lost 3 bases to trimming and J lost 6 bases; unmatched junction nucleotides: 9. Germline-derived CDR1 and CDR2 are KGHSH and LQKENI. This CDR3 spans 15 amino acids.

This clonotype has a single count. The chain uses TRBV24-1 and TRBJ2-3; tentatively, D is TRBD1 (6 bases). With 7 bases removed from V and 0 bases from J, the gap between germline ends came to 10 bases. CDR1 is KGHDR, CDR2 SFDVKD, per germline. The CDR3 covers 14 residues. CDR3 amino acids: CATSQGPSTDTQYF. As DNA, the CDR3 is TGTGCCACCAGCCAGGGGCCGAGCACAGATACGCAGTATTTT.

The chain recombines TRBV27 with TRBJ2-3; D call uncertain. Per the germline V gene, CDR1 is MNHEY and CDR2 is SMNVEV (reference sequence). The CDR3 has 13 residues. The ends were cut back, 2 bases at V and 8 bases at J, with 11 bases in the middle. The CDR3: CASSLPARSTQYF. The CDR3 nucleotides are TGTGCCAGCAGTTTACCGGCCAGATCTACGCAGTATTTT.

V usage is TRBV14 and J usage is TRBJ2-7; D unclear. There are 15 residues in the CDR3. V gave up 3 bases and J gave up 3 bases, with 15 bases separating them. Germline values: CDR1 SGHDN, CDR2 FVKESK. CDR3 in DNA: TGTGCCAGCAGCCACCCCGGGTCCCAAGGCTACGAGCAGTACTTC. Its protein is CASSHPGSQGYEQYF.

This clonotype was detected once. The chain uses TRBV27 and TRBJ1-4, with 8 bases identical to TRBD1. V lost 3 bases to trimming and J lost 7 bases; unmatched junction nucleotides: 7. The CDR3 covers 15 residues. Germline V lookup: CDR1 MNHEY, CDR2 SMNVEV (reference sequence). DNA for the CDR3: TGTGCCAGCAGTTTTGGTCGGGACAGGCTTGAAAAACTGTTTTTT. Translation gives CASSFGRDRLEKLFF.

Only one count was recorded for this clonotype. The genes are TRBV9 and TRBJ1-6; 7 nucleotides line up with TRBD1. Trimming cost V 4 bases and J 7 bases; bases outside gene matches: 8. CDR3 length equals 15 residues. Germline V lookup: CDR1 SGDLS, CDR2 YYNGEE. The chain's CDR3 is CASSPRQGPNSPLHF. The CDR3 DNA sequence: TGTGCCAGCAGCCCTCGACAGGGCCCCAATTCACCCCTCCACTTT.

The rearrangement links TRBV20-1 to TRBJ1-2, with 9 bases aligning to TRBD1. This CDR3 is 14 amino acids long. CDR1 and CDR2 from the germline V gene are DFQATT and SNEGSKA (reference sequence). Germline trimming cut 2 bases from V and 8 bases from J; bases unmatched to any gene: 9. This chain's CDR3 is CSARLGTGLRGYTF. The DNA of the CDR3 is TGCAGTGCTAGATTGGGGACAGGGCTCCGGGGCTACACCTTC.

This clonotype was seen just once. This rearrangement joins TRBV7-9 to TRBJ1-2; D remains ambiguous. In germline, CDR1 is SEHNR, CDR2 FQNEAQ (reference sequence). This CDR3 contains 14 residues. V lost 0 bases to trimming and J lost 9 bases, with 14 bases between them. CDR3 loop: CASSLAPGGRSYTF. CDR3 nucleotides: TGTGCCAGCAGCTTAGCCCCTGGAGGGAGGAGCTACACCTTC.

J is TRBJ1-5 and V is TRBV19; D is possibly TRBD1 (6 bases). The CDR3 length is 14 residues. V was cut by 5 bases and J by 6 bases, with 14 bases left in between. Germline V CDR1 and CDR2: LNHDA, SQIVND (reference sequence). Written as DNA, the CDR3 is TGTGCCAGTAGTGTAGGGGGACATCGTCAGCCCCAGCATTTT. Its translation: CASSVGGHRQPQHF.

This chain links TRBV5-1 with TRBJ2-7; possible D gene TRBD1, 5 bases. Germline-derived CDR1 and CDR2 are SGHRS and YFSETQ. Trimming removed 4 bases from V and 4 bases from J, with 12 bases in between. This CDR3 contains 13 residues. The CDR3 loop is CASSHGAKYEQYF. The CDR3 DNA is TGCGCCAGCAGCCATGGGGCCAAGTACGAGCAGTACTTC. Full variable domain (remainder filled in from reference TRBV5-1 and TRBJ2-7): KAGVTQTPRYLIKTRGQQVTLSCSPISGHRSVSWYQQTPGQGLQFLFEYFSETQRNKGNFPGRFSGRQFSNSRSEMNVSTLELGDSALYLCASSHGAKYEQYFGPGTRLTVT.

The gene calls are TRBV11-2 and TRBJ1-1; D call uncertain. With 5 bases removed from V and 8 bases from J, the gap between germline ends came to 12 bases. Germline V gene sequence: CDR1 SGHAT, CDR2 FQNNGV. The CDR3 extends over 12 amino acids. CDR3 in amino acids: CASSPQGYEAFF. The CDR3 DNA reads TGTGCCAGCAGCCCTCAAGGTTACGAAGCTTTCTTT.

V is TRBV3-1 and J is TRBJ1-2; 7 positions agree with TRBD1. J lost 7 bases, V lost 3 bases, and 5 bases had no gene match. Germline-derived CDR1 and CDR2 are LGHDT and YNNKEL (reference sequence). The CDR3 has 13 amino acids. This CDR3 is CASSHDRVGGYTF. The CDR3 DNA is TGTGCCAGCAGCCACGACAGGGTGGGTGGCTACACCTTC.

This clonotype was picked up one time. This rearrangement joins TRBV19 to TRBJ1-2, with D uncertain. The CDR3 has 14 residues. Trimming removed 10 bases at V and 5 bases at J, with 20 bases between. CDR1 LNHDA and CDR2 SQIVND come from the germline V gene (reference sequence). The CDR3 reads CATESGGEEYGYTF. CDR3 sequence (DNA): TGTGCCACCGAGTCAGGTGGGGAGGAGTATGGCTACACCTTC.

In nucleotides, the CDR3 is TGTGCCAGCAGCGTAGATGGGACAGGGCACACTGAAGCTTTCTTT. This codes for CASSVDGTGHTEAFF. The J gene is TRBJ1-1, the V gene TRBV9; 9 bases are shared with TRBD1. There are 15 residues in the CDR3. In germline, CDR1 is SGDLS, CDR2 YYNGEE. The trim removed 0 bases at V and 3 bases at J, leaving 3 bases unmatched.

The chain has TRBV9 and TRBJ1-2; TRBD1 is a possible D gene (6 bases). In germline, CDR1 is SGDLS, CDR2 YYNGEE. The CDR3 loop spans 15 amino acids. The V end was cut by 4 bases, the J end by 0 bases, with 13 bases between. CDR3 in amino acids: CASSSPGQPNYGYTF. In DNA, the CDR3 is TGTGCCAGCAGCTCCCCGGGACAACCTAACTATGGCTACACCTTC.

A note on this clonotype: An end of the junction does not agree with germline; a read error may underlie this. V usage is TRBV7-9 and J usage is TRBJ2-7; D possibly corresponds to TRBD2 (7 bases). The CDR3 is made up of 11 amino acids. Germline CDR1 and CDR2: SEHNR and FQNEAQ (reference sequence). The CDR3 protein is CASSRGGRAHF. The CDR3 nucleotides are TGTGCCAGCAGCAGGGGGGGCAGGGCCCACTTC.

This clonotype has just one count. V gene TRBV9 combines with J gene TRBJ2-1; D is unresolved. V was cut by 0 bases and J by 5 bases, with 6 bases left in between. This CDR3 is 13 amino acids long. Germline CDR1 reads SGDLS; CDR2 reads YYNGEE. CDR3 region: CASSVGHNNEQFF. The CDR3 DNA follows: TGTGCCAGCAGCGTAGGTCACAACAATGAGCAGTTCTTC.

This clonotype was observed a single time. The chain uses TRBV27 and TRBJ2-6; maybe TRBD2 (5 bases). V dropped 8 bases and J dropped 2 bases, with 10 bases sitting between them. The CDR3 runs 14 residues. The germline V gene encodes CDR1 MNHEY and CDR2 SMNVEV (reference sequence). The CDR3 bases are TGTGCCAGCTGCCCCGGGGCTGGGGCCAACGTCCTGACTTTC. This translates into CASCPGAGANVLTF. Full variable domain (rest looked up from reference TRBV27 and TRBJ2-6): EAQVTQNPRYLITVTGKKLTVTCSQNMNHEYMSWYRQDPGLGLRQIYYSMNVEVTDKGDVPEGYKVSRKEKRNFPLILESPSPNQTSLYFCASCPGAGANVLTFGAGSRLTVL.

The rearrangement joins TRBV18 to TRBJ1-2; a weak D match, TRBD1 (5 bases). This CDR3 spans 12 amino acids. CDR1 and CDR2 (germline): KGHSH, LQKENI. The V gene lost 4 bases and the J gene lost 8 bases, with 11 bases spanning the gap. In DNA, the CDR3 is TGTGCCAGCTCACAGGGGTCAGGCGGCTACACCTTC. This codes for CASSQGSGGYTF.

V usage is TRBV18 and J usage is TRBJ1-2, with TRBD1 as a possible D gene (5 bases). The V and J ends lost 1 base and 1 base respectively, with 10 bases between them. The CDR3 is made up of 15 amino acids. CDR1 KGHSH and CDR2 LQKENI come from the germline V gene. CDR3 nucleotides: TGTGCCAGCTCACCACAGGACATGCATAACTATGGCTACACCTTC. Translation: CASSPQDMHNYGYTF.

DNA for the CDR3: TGCGCCAGCAGCCAATACCTAGAAGAGACCCAGTACTTC. Amino acids: CASSQYLEETQYF. This chain joins TRBV4-1 and TRBJ2-5; no clear D gene. This CDR3 is 13 amino acids long. The germline V gene encodes CDR1 MGHRA and CDR2 YSYEKL. V was pared by 2 bases and J by 3 bases, with 7 bases between.

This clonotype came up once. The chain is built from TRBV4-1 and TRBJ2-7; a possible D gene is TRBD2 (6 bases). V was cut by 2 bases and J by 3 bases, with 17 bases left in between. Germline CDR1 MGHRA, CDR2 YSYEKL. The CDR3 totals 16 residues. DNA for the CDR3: TGCGCCAGCAGCCAATTTAGCGGAAACCTCGTCTACGAGCAGTACTTC. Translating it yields CASSQFSGNLVYEQYF.

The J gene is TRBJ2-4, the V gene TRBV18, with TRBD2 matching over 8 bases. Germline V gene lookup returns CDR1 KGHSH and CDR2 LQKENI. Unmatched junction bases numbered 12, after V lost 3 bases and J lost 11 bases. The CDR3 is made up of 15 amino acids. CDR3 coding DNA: TGTGCCAGCTCACCTACGGGAGCGGGAGTGTTTGTTCAGTACTTC. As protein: CASSPTGAGVFVQYF.

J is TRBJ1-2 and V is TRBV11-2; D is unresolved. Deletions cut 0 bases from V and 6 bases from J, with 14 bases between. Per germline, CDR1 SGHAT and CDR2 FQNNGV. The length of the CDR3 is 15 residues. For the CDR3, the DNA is TGTGCCAGCAGCTTAGAAGGCCTTTTGACCCATGGCTACACCTTC. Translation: CASSLEGLLTHGYTF.

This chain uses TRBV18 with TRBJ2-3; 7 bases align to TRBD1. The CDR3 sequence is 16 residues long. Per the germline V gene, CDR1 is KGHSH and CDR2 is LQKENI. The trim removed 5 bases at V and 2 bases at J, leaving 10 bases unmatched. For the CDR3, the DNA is TGTGCCAGCTCAGAGAAATTGGGACAGTCCACAGATACGCAGTATTTT. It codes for CASSEKLGQSTDTQYF.

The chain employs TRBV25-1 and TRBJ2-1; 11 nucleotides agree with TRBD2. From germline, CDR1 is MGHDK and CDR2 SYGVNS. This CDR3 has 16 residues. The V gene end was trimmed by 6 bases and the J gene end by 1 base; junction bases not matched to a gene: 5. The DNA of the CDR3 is TGTGCCAGCAGGTCTCCTAGCGGGGGGTCCTACAATGAGCAGTTCTTC. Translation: CASRSPSGGSYNEQFF.

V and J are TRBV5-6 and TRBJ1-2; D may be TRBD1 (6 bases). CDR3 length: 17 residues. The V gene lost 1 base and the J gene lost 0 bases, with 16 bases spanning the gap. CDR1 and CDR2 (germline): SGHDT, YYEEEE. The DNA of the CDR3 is TGTGCCAGCAGCTTGATGGGACAAGAAAGCGCTAACTATGGCTACACCTTC. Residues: CASSLMGQESANYGYTF.

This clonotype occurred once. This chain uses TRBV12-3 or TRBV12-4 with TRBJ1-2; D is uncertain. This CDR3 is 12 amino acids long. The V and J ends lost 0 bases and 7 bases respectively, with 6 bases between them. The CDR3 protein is CASSLAIRGYTF. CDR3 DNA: TGTGCCAGCAGTTTAGCGATCCGTGGCTACACCTTC.

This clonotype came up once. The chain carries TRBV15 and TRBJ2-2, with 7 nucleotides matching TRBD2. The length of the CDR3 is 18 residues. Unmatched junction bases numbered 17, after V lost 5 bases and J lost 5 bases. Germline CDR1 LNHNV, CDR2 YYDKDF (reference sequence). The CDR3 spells CATSVLGTGGSRTGELFF. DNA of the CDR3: TGTGCCACCAGCGTCTTGGGTACAGGCGGGAGTAGGACCGGGGAGCTGTTTTTT.

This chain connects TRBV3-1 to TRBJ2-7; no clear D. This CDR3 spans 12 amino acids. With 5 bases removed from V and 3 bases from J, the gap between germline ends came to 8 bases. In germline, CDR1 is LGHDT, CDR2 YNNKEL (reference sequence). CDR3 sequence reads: CASSSHYYEQYF. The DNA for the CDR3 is TGTGCCAGCAGCTCTCATTACTACGAGCAGTACTTC.

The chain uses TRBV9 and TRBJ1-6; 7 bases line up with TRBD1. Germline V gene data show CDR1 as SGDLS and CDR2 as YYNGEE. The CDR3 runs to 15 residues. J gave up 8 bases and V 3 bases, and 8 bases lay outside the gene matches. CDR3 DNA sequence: TGTGCCAGCAGCGCTTCGACAGGGACAGATTCACCCCTCCACTTT. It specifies CASSASTGTDSPLHF.